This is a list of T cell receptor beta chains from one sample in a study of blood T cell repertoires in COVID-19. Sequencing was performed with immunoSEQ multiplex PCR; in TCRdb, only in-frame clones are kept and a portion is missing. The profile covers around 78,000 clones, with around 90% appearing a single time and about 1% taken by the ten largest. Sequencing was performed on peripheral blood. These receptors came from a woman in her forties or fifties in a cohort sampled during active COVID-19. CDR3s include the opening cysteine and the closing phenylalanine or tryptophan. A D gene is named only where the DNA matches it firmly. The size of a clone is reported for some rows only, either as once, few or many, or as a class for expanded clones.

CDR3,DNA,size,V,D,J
CSATGGNGYTF,TGCAGTGCCACAGGGGGAAATGGCTACACCTTC,-,TRBV20-1,TRBD1,TRBJ1-2
CASSLTSGEPTREQYF,TGCGCCAGCAGCTTGACTAGCGGGGAACCCACCCGGGAGCAGTACTTC,-,TRBV5-1,TRBD2,TRBJ2-7
CASSLIAQTEAFF,TGTGCCAGCAGCTTGATTGCACAGACTGAAGCTTTCTTT,-,TRBV5-8,-,TRBJ1-1
CASSVLEQETQYF,TGTGCCAGCAGTGTTCTAGAACAAGAGACCCAGTACTTC,-,TRBV2,-,TRBJ2-5
CASSSQGYGYTF,TGTGCCAGCAGCTCACAGGGCTATGGCTACACCTTC,few,TRBV7-9,-,TRBJ1-2
CASSLNVRVSGNTIYF,TGTGCCAGCAGCTTAAACGTCAGGGTCTCTGGAAACACCATATATTTT,once,TRBV7-2,-,TRBJ1-3
CASSSQETQYF,TGCGCCAGCAGCTCTCAAGAGACCCAGTACTTC,-,TRBV5-1,-,TRBJ2-5
CASSLTSQSGTDTQYF,TGTGCCAGCAGCTTAACGTCCCAAAGCGGCACAGATACGCAGTATTTT,-,TRBV7-3,-,TRBJ2-3
CASSFFQAGVYEQYF,TGTGCCAGCAGCTTCTTCCAAGCGGGAGTCTACGAGCAGTACTTC,-,TRBV11-2,TRBD2,TRBJ2-7
CAWSVGLPPEDEQYF,TGTGCCTGGAGTGTCGGTCTCCCCCCGGAGGACGAGCAGTACTTC,-,TRBV30,-,TRBJ2-7
CASSLAGGSYNEQFF,TGTGCCAGCAGTTTGGCGGGAGGATCCTACAATGAGCAGTTCTTC,-,TRBV25-1,TRBD2,TRBJ2-1
CASSPYSNQETQYF,TGCGCCAGCAGCCCCTATAGCAACCAAGAGACCCAGTACTTC,-,TRBV4-1,-,TRBJ2-5
CASSLWTSGRNEQFF,TGTGCCAGCAGCCTATGGACTAGCGGGAGGAATGAGCAGTTCTTC,-,TRBV9,TRBD2,TRBJ2-1
CAWSMSVQETQYF,TGTGCCTGGAGTATGAGCGTACAAGAGACCCAGTACTTC,few,TRBV30,-,TRBJ2-5
CSVEDLGREGLLQFF,TGCAGCGTTGAAGATTTGGGGCGGGAGGGCCTTTTGCAGTTCTTC,-,TRBV29-1,TRBD2,TRBJ2-1
CASSVSGMGEQYF,TGTGCCAGCTCGGTATCAGGGATGGGGGAGCAGTACTTC,-,TRBV12-3/TRBV12-4,-,TRBJ2-7
CASSLTGIANTGELFF,TGTGCCAGCTCACTAACAGGTATCGCGAACACCGGGGAGCTGTTTTTT,once,TRBV18,-,TRBJ2-2
CASSQGGGYEQYF,TGTGCCAGCAGTCAAGGGGGGGGCTACGAGCAGTACTTC,once,TRBV28,-,TRBJ2-7
CASSGLDRGLSYEQYF,TGTGCCAGCAGCGGGTTGGACAGGGGGCTCTCCTACGAGCAGTACTTC,-,TRBV2,TRBD1,TRBJ2-7
CASSFAPGQGYEQYF,TGTGCCAGCAGCTTTGCTCCGGGACAGGGTTACGAGCAGTACTTC,-,TRBV11-2,TRBD1,TRBJ2-7
CASSVHTEGPYEQYF,TGTGCCAGCAGCGTTCACACCGAGGGCCCCTACGAGCAGTACTTC,-,TRBV9,-,TRBJ2-7
CASSLWGEQGKLFF,TGTGCCAGCAGTTTGTGGGGGGAACAAGGAAAACTGTTTTTT,-,TRBV27,-,TRBJ1-4
CARSLSGNTEAFF,TGTGCCAGAAGCTTGAGCGGGAACACTGAAGCTTTCTTT,-,TRBV5-3,-,TRBJ1-1
CASSGGLAGGNSGANVLTF,TGTGCCAGCAGCGGGGGACTAGCGGGAGGGAACTCTGGGGCCAACGTCCTGACTTTC,-,TRBV5-4,TRBD2,TRBJ2-6
CARGQGGGINEKLFF,TGTGCCAGGGGACAGGGAGGGGGGATAAATGAAAAACTGTTTTTT,-,TRBV6-5,TRBD1,TRBJ1-4
CASRRDGSYEQYF,TGTGCCAGCAGGCGGGACGGCTCCTACGAGCAGTACTTC,-,TRBV2,-,TRBJ2-7
CASSQGYTDTQYF,TGTGCCAGCAGCCAGGGGTACACAGATACGCAGTATTTT,once,TRBV11-3,-,TRBJ2-3
CASSQYLGDRGRGTF,TGCGCCAGCAGCCAATACCTCGGCGACAGGGGAAGAGGCACGTTC,-,TRBV4-1,TRBD1,TRBJ2-7
CASSLSVMGVSTDTQYF,TGCGCCAGCAGCTTGTCCGTAATGGGCGTTAGCACAGATACGCAGTATTTT,-,TRBV5-1,-,TRBJ2-3
CAWSVGVYNEQFF,TGTGCCTGGAGTGTTGGAGTCTACAATGAGCAGTTCTTC,-,TRBV30,-,TRBJ2-1
CASSYSGTNTGELFF,TGTGCCAGCAGCTATAGCGGGACGAACACCGGGGAGCTGTTTTTT,-,TRBV7-2,TRBD2,TRBJ2-2
CASSQGSTIYF,TGTGCCAGCAGCCAAGGGAGCACCATATATTTT,few,TRBV14,-,TRBJ1-3
CASSIGFQGAGKWTEAFF,TGTGCCAGTAGTATAGGGTTCCAGGGGGCCGGTAAGTGGACTGAAGCTTTCTTT,-,TRBV19,TRBD1,TRBJ1-1
CASSLLTDTQYF,TGTGCCAGCAGTTTACTGACAGATACGCAGTATTTT,-,TRBV12-3/TRBV12-4,-,TRBJ2-3
CASRLAGSSTDTQYF,TGTGCCAGCAGGCTAGCAGGTTCTAGCACAGATACGCAGTATTTT,once,TRBV2,-,TRBJ2-3
CASSPRGETQYF,TGTGCCAGCAGTCCAAGGGGTGAGACCCAGTACTTC,-,TRBV2,-,TRBJ2-5
CASSVGQGTSGAGELFF,TGCGCCAGCAGCGTAGGACAGGGCACTAGCGGGGCCGGGGAGCTGTTTTTT,-,TRBV5-1,TRBD2,TRBJ2-2
CASSLGTGEAFF,TGTGCCAGCAGCCTGGGGACTGGGGAAGCTTTCTTT,once,TRBV7-3,-,TRBJ1-1
CASSEVQEYYEQYF,TGTGCCAGCAGTGAGGTCCAGGAATACTACGAGCAGTACTTC,-,TRBV6-1,-,TRBJ2-7
CASSWTSEAYNEQFF,TGTGCCAGCAGTTGGACTAGCGAGGCCTACAATGAGCAGTTCTTC,-,TRBV28,TRBD2,TRBJ2-1
CASSEGGAGKPQHF,TGCGCCAGCAGTGAAGGGGGGGCTGGGAAGCCCCAGCATTTT,once,TRBV10-2,-,TRBJ1-5
CASTRDPTVETQYF,TGTGCCTCCACCCGGGATCCTACCGTAGAGACCCAGTACTTC,-,TRBV30,-,TRBJ2-5
CASSSFRDTQYF,TGTGCCAGCAGTTCGTTTAGAGATACGCAGTATTTT,-,TRBV6-6,-,TRBJ2-3
CASSPMGRQGRNEQFF,TGTGCCAGCAGCCCCATGGGAAGACAGGGAAGAAATGAGCAGTTCTTC,once,TRBV14,TRBD1,TRBJ2-1
CASSLGQGNTEAFF,TGTGCCAGCAGTTTAGGACAGGGGAACACTGAAGCTTTCTTT,-,TRBV28,TRBD1,TRBJ1-1
CSGLNGAGSGNTIYF,TGCAGCGGCCTCAATGGGGCAGGCTCTGGAAACACCATATATTTT,-,TRBV29-1,-,TRBJ1-3
CASSLTGSGYEQYF,TGTGCCAGCAGTTTAACCGGGAGTGGCTACGAGCAGTACTTC,few,TRBV28,-,TRBJ2-7
CASSPGWGYGYTF,TGTGCCAGCAGCCCGGGGTGGGGTTATGGCTACACCTTC,-,TRBV7-2,-,TRBJ1-2
CASGAHSPLHF,TGTGCCAGCGGGGCCCATTCACCCCTCCACTTT,-,TRBV28,-,TRBJ1-6
CASSLGTGGTGELFF,TGTGCCAGCAGTTTAGGGACAGGAGGAACCGGGGAGCTGTTTTTT,-,TRBV25-1,TRBD1,TRBJ2-2
CASSVRGAPGGGDTEAFF,TGTGCCAGCAGCGTCAGGGGCGCGCCGGGAGGTGGGGACACTGAAGCTTTCTTT,-,TRBV9,-,TRBJ1-1
CASSTGSNTEAFF,TGTGCCAGCAGCACGGGTAGCAACACTGAAGCTTTCTTT,-,TRBV2,-,TRBJ1-1
CASSLRGAGELFF,TGTGCCAGCAGCCTCCGGGGGGCCGGGGAGCTGTTTTTT,-,TRBV12-3/TRBV12-4,TRBD2,TRBJ2-2
CSASLSPRGKAFF,TGCAGTGCTAGTCTTTCCCCCAGGGGGAAAGCTTTCTTT,-,TRBV20-1,TRBD1,TRBJ1-1
CASAIGGDEQFF,TGTGCCAGCGCCATTGGGGGCGATGAGCAGTTCTTC,once,TRBV28,-,TRBJ2-1
CASSSGQNTGELFF,TGTGCCAGCAGCTCCGGACAGAACACCGGGGAGCTGTTTTTT,-,TRBV7-2,-,TRBJ2-2
CASGGTGARRAFF,TGTGCCAGCGGGGGGACAGGGGCTAGAAGGGCTTTCTTT,-,TRBV28,TRBD1,TRBJ1-1
CASSLEGGLAGETQYF,TGTGCCAGCAGCTTGGAAGGCGGACTAGCGGGGGAGACCCAGTACTTC,-,TRBV5-5,TRBD2,TRBJ2-5